The 6 T cell receptor beta chains reported below all come from one sample, sequenced in a study of T cell responses to AZD1222 COVID-19 vaccine. Libraries were prepared by immunoSEQ multiplex PCR; TCRdb keeps only in-frame clonotypes and omits some of them. The sample has tens of thousands of clones; around 85% are singletons. The source material was peripheral blood, sampled on day 0 of MenACWY control vaccination. These receptors originate from an adult in good health.

The chain links TRBV27 to TRBJ2-7; 10 bases are shared with TRBD1. V dropped 5 bases and J dropped 2; count of bases not matched to a gene: 6. CDR1 MNHEY and CDR2 SMNVEV come from the germline V gene (reference sequence). This CDR3 comprises 15 residues. CDR3 in amino acids: CASSPGTGVPYEQYF. The CDR3 bases are TGTGCCAGCAGTCCCGGGACAGGGGTTCCCTACGAGCAGTACTTC.

This rearrangement joins TRBV30 to TRBJ2-1; 11 bases map to TRBD2. V lost 0 bases and J lost 6; bases outside the gene matches: 13. The CDR3 runs 18 residues. Germline-derived CDR1 and CDR2 are GTSNPN and SVGIG (reference sequence). CDR3 in amino acids: CAWSVTRTSGPGGNEQFF. DNA for the CDR3: TGTGCCTGGAGTGTCACGAGGACTAGCGGGCCGGGGGGCAATGAGCAGTTCTTC.

This rearrangement joins TRBV5-1 to TRBJ2-3, with D possibly being TRBD1 or TRBD2 (5 bases each). Germline loops: CDR1 SGHRS, CDR2 YFSETQ. V was pared by 0 bases and J by 6 bases, with 11 bases between. The CDR3 sequence is 14 residues long. This CDR3 reads CASSLGGFPDTQYF. The DNA for the CDR3 is TGCGCCAGCAGCTTGGGGGGGTTCCCGGATACGCAGTATTTT. Filled out from reference TRBV5-1 and TRBJ2-3, the complete variable domain reads KAGVTQTPRYLIKTRGQQVTLSCSPISGHRSVSWYQQTPGQGLQFLFEYFSETQRNKGNFPGRFSGRQFSNSRSEMNVSTLELGDSALYLCASSLGGFPDTQYFGPGTRLTVL.

This chain links TRBV7-2 with TRBJ1-1; D unresolved. Trimming removed 3 bases at V and 5 bases at J, with 10 bases between. The CDR3 is 13 amino acids. CDR1 is SGHTA, CDR2 FQGNSA, per germline. The chain's CDR3 is CASSFAWGTEAFF. For the CDR3, the DNA is TGTGCCAGCAGCTTTGCTTGGGGAACTGAAGCTTTCTTT. Using reference TRBV7-2 and TRBJ1-1 for the parts outside the CDR3, the full variable domain is GAGVSQSPSNKVTEKGKDVELRCDPISGHTALYWYRQSLGQGLEFLIYFQGNSAPDKSGLPSDRFSAERTGGSVSTLTIQRTQQEDSAVYLCASSFAWGTEAFFGQGTRLTVV.

V usage is TRBV7-8 and J usage is TRBJ1-2; TRBD1 is a possible D gene (5 bases). The V end lost 5 bases, the J end lost 7 bases, and 14 bases lay between the germline ends. The CDR3 length is 13 residues. Germline lookup yields CDR1 SGHVS and CDR2 FQNEAQ. The CDR3 region has the DNA TGTGCCAGCAGCCCCGAGACGGGGACTGGCTACACCTTC. As protein: CASSPETGTGYTF.

The chain is built from TRBV18 and TRBJ1-1; TRBD1 aligns across 9 bases. V gave up 6 bases and J gave up 2 bases; unmatched junction bases: 7. CDR1 and CDR2 from the germline V gene are KGHSH and LQKENI. The CDR3 totals 15 residues. The CDR3 DNA follows: TGTGCCAGCTCCGTGATGGGACAGGGAAACACTGAAGCTTTCTTT. This encodes CASSVMGQGNTEAFF.